The clone carrying this T cell receptor (beta chain) appeared a single time. Its antigen is currently unknown. This sample is drawn from a study of vaccination and CD4 T cells after COVID-19. The V and J ends lost 8 bases and 7 bases, in that order; junction bases with no gene match: 15. The CDR3 has 15 amino acids. Germline assignment: CDR1 LNHDA and CDR2 SQIVND (reference sequence). This sample's time point: late sampling 161 to 241 days after vaccination in three convalescent patients. The treatment was: roughly nine-day PBMC culture with coronavirus spike peptide pools or control peptides (ViraFEST assay). An Oncomine TCR Beta short-read assay was used to sequence the DNA from cultured CD4+ T cells. From the PCR reads, TCRdb called clonotypes with MiXCR, one entry per CDR3 protein. The profile shows tens of thousands of distinct CDR3 sequences, around 37% of them singletons.

The receptor comes from a human donor who had recovered from COVID-19. The chain is built from TRBV19 and TRBJ2-5; 8 bases match TRBD1. Sequencing used CD4+ T cells from blood, cultured in vitro, obtained about 7 months after SARS-CoV-2 vaccination. The CDR3 region is CASATRQGAVGTQYF. The CDR3 DNA reads as TGTGCCAGTGCCACGAGGCAGGGGGCGGTTGGGACCCAGTACTTC.